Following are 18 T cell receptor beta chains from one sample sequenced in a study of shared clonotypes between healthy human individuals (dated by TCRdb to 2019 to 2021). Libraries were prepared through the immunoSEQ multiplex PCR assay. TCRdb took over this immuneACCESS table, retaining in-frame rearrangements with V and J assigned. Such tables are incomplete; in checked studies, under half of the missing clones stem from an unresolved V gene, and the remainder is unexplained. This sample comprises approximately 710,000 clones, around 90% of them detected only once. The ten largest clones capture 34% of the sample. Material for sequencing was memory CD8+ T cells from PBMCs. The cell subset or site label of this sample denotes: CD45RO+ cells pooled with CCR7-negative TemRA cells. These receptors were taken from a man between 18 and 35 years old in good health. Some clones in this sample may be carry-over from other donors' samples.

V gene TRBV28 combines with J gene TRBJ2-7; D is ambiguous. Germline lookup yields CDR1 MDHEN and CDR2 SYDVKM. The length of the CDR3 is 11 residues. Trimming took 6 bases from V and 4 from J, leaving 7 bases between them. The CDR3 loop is CASSESYEQYF. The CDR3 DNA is TGTGCCAGCAGCGAGTCATACGAGCAGTACTTC.

CDR3 coding DNA: TGTGCCACCAGCAGGGACCCAGTAGGGTTGGCCTACGAGCAGTACTTC. Encoded protein: CATSRDPVGLAYEQYF. This chain uses TRBV15 with TRBJ2-7, with D uncertain. This CDR3 region has 16 residues. The V gene's germline CDR1 is LNHNV and CDR2 YYDKDF (reference sequence). Trimming stripped 3 bases from V and 2 bases from J, with 17 bases between.

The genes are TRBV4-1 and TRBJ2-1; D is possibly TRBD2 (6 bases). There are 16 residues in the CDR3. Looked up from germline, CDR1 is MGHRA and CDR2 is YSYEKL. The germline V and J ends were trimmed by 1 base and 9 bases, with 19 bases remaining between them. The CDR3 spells CASSQGWGEWSGEQFF. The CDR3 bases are TGCGCCAGCAGCCAAGGGTGGGGGGAGTGGAGCGGTGAGCAGTTCTTC.

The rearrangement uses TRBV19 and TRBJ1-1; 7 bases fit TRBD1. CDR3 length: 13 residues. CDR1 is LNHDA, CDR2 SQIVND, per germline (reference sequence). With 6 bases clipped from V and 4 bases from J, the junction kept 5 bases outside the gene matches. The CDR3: CASRQGKVTEAFF. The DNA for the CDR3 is TGTGCCAGTAGACAGGGGAAGGTCACTGAAGCTTTCTTT.

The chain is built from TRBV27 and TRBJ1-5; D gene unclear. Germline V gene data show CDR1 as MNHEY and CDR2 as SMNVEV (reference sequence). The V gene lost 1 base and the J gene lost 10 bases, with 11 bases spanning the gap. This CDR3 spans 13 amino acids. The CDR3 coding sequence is TGTGCCAGCAGTTTATTACCCCCCCGCCCCCAGCATTTT. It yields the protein CASSLLPPRPQHF.

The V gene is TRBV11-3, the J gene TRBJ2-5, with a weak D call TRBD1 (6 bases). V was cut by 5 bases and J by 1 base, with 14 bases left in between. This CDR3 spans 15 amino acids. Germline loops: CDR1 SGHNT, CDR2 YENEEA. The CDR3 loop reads CASSLRGSLQETQYF. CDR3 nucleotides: TGTGCCAGCAGCCTCAGGGGCTCCCTCCAAGAGACCCAGTACTTC.

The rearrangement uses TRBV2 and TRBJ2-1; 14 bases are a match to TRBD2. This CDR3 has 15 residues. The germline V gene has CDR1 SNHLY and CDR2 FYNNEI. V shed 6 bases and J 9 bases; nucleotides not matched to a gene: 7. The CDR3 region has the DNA TGTGCCAGCAGGTCCGGGACTAGCGGGAGTGCTGAGCAGTTCTTC. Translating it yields CASRSGTSGSAEQFF. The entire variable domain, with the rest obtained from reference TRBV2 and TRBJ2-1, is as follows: EPEVTQTPSHQVTQMGQEVILRCVPISNHLYFYWYRQILGQKVEFLVSFYNNEISEKSEIFDDQFSVERPDGSNFTLKIRSTKLEDSAMYFCASRSGTSGSAEQFFGPGTRLTVL.

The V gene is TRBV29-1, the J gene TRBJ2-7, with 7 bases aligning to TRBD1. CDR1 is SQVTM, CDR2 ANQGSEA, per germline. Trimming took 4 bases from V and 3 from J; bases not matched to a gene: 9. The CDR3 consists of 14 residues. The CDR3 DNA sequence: TGCAGCGTTGTCTTCCCGACAGGGAACTACGAGCAGTACTTC. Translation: CSVVFPTGNYEQYF.

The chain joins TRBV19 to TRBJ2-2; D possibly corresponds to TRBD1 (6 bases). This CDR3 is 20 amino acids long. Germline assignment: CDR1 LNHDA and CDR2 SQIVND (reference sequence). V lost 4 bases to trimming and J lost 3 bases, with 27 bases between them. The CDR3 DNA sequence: TGTGCCAGTAGTACTCCCCCCGGAACCCTAGGACAGTCCGACACCGGGGAGCTGTTTTTT. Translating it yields CASSTPPGTLGQSDTGELFF. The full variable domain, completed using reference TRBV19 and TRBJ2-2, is DGGITQSPKYLFRKEGQNVTLSCEQNLNHDAMYWYRQDPGQGLRLIYYSQIVNDFQKGDIAEGYSVSREKKESFPLTVTSAQKNPTAFYLCASSTPPGTLGQSDTGELFFGEGSRLTVL.

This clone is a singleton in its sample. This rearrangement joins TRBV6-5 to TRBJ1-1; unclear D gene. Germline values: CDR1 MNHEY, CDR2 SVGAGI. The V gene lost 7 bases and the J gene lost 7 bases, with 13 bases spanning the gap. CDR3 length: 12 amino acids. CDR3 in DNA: TGTGCCAGCATGGCTCCACGGGATGAAGCTTTCTTT. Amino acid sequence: CASMAPRDEAFF.

The CDR3 DNA follows: TGTGCCAGGGTAGCGGGAGTAGAGACCCAGTACTTC. Protein product: CARVAGVETQYF. V is TRBV2 and J is TRBJ2-5, with 9 bases lining up with TRBD2. The CDR3 runs 12 residues. The junction had 3 bases not matched to a gene; V was cut back by 9 bases and J by 4 bases. In germline, CDR1 is SNHLY, CDR2 FYNNEI.

CDR3 loop: CASSLQESGELFF. CDR3 DNA sequence: TGTGCCAGCAGCCTGCAGGAGTCAGGGGAGCTGTTTTTT. The chain links TRBV7-9 to TRBJ2-2, with D unclear. Trimming stripped 5 bases from V and 8 bases from J, with 12 bases between. The V gene's germline CDR1 is SEHNR and CDR2 FQNEAQ (reference sequence). This CDR3 has 13 residues.

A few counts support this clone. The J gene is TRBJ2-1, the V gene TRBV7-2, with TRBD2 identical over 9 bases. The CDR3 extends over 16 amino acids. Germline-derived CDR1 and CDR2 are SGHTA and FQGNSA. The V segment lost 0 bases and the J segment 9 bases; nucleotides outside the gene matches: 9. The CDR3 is CASSLALAGGPGEQFF. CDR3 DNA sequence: TGTGCCAGCAGCTTAGCGCTTGCGGGAGGGCCAGGTGAGCAGTTCTTC.

The CDR3: CASSSLTGPRQPQHF. The CDR3 DNA is TGTGCCAGCAGCTCCTTGACAGGGCCCCGTCAGCCCCAGCATTTT. The genes are TRBV27 and TRBJ1-5, with 7 bases fitting TRBD1. V lost 6 bases, J lost 6 bases, and 11 bases stayed unmatched. Germline V gene lookup returns CDR1 MNHEY and CDR2 SMNVEV (reference sequence). This CDR3 contains 15 residues.

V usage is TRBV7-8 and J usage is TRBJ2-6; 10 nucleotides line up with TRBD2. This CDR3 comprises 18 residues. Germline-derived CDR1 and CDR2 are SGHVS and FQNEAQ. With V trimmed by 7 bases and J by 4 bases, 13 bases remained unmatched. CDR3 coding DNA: TGTGCCAGCACCCGGGGCCCAGCGGGAGGGCGCGGGGCCAACGTCCTGACTTTC. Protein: CASTRGPAGGRGANVLTF.

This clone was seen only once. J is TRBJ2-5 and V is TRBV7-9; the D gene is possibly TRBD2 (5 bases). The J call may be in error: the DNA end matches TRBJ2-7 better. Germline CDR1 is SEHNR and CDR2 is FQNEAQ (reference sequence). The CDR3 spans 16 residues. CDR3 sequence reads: CASSLGGQPLTYEQYF. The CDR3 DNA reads TGTGCCAGCAGCTTAGGCGGGCAGCCCCTGACCTACGAGCAGTACTTC.

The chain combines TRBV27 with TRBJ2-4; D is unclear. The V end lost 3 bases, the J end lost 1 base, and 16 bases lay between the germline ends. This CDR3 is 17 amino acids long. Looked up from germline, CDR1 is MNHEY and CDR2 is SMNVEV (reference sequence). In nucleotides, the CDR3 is TGTGCCAGCAGTTTGGTAACAGATTCTGGGGCCAAAAACATTCAGTACTTC. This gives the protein CASSLVTDSGAKNIQYF.

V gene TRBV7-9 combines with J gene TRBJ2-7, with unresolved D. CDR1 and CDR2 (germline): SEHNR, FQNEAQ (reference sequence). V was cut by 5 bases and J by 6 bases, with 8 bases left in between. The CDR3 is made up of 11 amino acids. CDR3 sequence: CASSAASEQYF. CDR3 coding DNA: TGTGCCAGCAGCGCGGCCAGCGAGCAGTACTTC.